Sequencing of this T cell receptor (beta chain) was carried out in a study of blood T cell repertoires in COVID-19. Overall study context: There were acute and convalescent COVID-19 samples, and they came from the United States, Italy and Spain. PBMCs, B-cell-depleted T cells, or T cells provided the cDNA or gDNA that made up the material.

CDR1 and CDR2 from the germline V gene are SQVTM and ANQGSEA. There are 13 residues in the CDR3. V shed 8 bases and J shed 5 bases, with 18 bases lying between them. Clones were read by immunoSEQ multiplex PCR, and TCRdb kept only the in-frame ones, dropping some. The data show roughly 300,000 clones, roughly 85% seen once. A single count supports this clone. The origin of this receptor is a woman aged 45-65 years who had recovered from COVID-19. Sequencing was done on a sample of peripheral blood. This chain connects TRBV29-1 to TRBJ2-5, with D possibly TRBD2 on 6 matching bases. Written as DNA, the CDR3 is TGCAGCCTCGGAGGAGGGGCGGGGGAGACCCAGTACTTC. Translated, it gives CSLGGGAGETQYF.